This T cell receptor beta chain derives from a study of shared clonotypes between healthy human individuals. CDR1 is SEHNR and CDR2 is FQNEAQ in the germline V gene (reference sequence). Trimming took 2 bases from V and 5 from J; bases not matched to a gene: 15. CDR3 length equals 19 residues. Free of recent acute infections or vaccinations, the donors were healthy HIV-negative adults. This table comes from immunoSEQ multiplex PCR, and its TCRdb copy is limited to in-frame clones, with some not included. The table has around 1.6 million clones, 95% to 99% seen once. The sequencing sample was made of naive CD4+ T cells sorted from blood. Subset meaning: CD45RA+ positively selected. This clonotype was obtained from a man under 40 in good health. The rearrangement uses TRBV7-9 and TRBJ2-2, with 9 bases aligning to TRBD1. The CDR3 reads CASSLREAGQGGRTGELFF. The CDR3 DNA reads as TGTGCCAGCAGCTTACGGGAGGCGGGACAGGGTGGAAGAACCGGGGAGCTGTTTTTT.